A single sample gave rise to the 7 T cell receptor beta chains below, sequenced in a study of cytotoxic CD8 clonotypes in ibrutinib-treated CLL. Generated by immunoSEQ multiplex PCR, the TCRdb table keeps only in-frame clones and is missing some. This table holds approximately 120,000 clones, less than 90% found once. Material: PBMCs, obtained after 24 months of ibrutinib treatment. Receptors originate from a human donor with chronic lymphocytic leukemia.

V usage is TRBV5-1 and J usage is TRBJ2-3; 15 nucleotides line up with TRBD2. This CDR3 has 16 amino acids. The germline V gene has CDR1 SGHRS and CDR2 YFSETQ. The V and J ends lost 3 bases and 3 bases, in that order; junction bases with no gene match: 2. The CDR3 region has the DNA TGCGCCAGCAGCTCGGGACTAGCGGGGGGTACAGATACGCAGTATTTT. Protein product: CASSSGLAGGTDTQYF.

J is TRBJ1-1 and V is TRBV6-5, with D perhaps matching TRBD1 (5 bases). The CDR3 totals 11 residues. Germline V lookup: CDR1 MNHEY, CDR2 SVGAGI. V was cut by 10 bases and J by 3 bases, with 9 bases left in between. CDR3 nucleotide sequence: TGTGCCACCCAGGGCTACACTGAAGCTTTCTTT. Encoded protein: CATQGYTEAFF.

The V gene is TRBV18, the J gene TRBJ2-3; D ambiguous. Trimming pared 1 base from V and 3 bases from J, leaving 8 bases between. CDR1 KGHSH and CDR2 LQKENI come from the germline V gene. This CDR3 has 14 residues. This CDR3 is CASSPLVGTDTQYF. The CDR3 DNA sequence: TGTGCCAGCTCACCACTGGTCGGGACAGATACGCAGTATTTT. The complete variable domain, with remaining parts taken from reference TRBV18 and TRBJ2-3, reads NAGVMQNPRHLVRRRGQEARLRCSPMKGHSHVYWYRQLPEEGLKFMVYLQKENIIDESGMPKERFSAEFPKEGPSILRIQQVVRGDSAAYFCASSPLVGTDTQYFGPGTRLTVL.

V and J are TRBV2 and TRBJ1-6; 8 bases agree with TRBD1. CDR1 is SNHLY, CDR2 FYNNEI, per germline. This CDR3 spans 14 amino acids. J gave up 7 bases and V 6 bases, and 5 bases lay outside the gene matches. The CDR3 DNA reads TGTGCCAGCAGCTGGACAGGGCAAAATTCACCCCTCCACTTT. This translates into CASSWTGQNSPLHF.

The rearrangement links TRBV27 to TRBJ1-2; 9 positions agree with TRBD1. CDR3 length equals 13 residues. Unmatched junction bases numbered 6, after V lost 6 bases and J lost 7 bases. Germline V gives CDR1 MNHEY, CDR2 SMNVEV (reference sequence). CDR3 sequence reads: CASRGQGVGGYTF. The CDR3 region has the DNA TGTGCCAGCAGGGGACAGGGTGTAGGTGGCTACACCTTC.

The CDR3 region has the DNA TGTGCCAGCAGCCCACAGCACACAGATACGCAGTATTTT. Amino acids: CASSPQHTDTQYF. The gene calls are TRBV28 and TRBJ2-3; no clear D. The CDR3 has 13 amino acids. The V and J ends lost 6 bases and 2 bases respectively, with 9 bases between them. Germline V CDR1 and CDR2: MDHEN, SYDVKM.

The chain has TRBV20-1 and TRBJ2-5, with no clear D. Trimming took 3 bases from V and 7 from J, leaving 9 bases between them. This CDR3 has 11 residues. Per the germline V gene, CDR1 is DFQATT and CDR2 is SNEGSKA (reference sequence). The CDR3 here is CSASPERTQYF. CDR3 in DNA: TGCAGTGCTAGTCCGGAGAGGACCCAGTACTTC.